Detailed here is one T cell receptor (beta chain). What it recognizes is unknown. The junction departs from germline at one end; a sequencing error may be responsible. Gene names refer to mouse genes. The read is 1 residue too short to cover the CDR3 end, so that end is filled in from the germline J gene. The sample originates from a study of tissue T cells after allogeneic stem cell transplantation. Notes on the study in general: Anatomically similar tissues had similar TCR repertoires within each patient. Tissue-detected TCR repertoire was only partly captured by blood and spleen T cells. Across patients, clones rarely overlapped, yet motif clusters were shared tissue-specifically.

The CDR3 covers 15 residues. In germline, CDR1 is MSHET, CDR2 SYDVDS. Time point described: mouse harvest day 14 after allogeneic transplant. Mouse grafts combined 10^7 T-cell-depleted bone marrow cells with 10^6 splenic CD5+ T cells. Tissues came from B6→BALB/c major-mismatch GVHD mice at day 7 or 14. Sequencing was performed with immunoSEQ multiplex PCR; in TCRdb, only in-frame clones are kept and a portion is missing. There are 700 or so clones in the sample; roughly 50% occur only once, and approximately 29% lies in the top ten. The rearrangement uses TRBV29 and TRBJ2-5, with a tentative D call TRBD1 (6 bases). This TCR derives from a female BALB/c mouse given C57BL/6 T cells with graft-versus-host disease after an allogeneic hematopoietic cell transplant. Sequenced material: liver tissue. CDR3 sequence: CARSPTGFHQDTQYF. Incomplete CDR3 DNA: TGTGCTCGCAGTCCCACAGGGTTTCACCAAGACACCCAGTAC.